These 10 T cell receptor beta chains were all obtained from the same sample, sequenced in a study of T cell repertoires in cytomegalovirus infection. TCRdb recomputed calls from the reads with MiXCR, one row per CDR3 protein. The table shows 200,000 to 300,000 distinct CDR3 sequences, with roughly 10% occurring only once. The sample comprised PBMCs. Receptor source: a human donor in good health (CMV status not recorded). Some clones in this sample may be carry-over from other donors' samples.

This clonotype showed up just a few times. The chain carries TRBV4-3 and TRBJ2-2; D unclear. The CDR3 extends over 13 amino acids. CDR1 and CDR2 from the germline V gene are LGHNA and YSLEER. V was shortened by 1 base and J by 5 bases, with 5 bases between the two germline ends. The CDR3 DNA sequence: TGCGCCAGCAGCCAAGTAATGACCGGGGAGCTGTTTTTT. This encodes CASSQVMTGELFF.

This clonotype was observed a handful of times. The V and J genes are TRBV7-2 and TRBJ2-3; unclear D gene. Germline V CDR1 and CDR2: SGHTA, FQGNSA. V shed 6 bases and J shed 5 bases, with 6 bases lying between them. CDR3 length: 11 residues. The CDR3 reads CASREQDTQYF. CDR3 in DNA: TGTGCCAGCAGGGAGCAAGATACGCAGTATTTT.

This clonotype was seen at least ten times. The chain has TRBV7-2 and TRBJ1-5; no reliable D call. The germline V gene has CDR1 SGHTA and CDR2 FQGNSA. CDR3 size: 14 residues. V was pared by 1 base and J by 1 base, with 5 bases between. CDR3 amino acids: CASSLVGSNQPQHF. The CDR3 region has the DNA TGTGCCAGCAGCTTAGTGGGGAGCAATCAGCCCCAGCATTTT.

The table lists this clonotype with a few counts. The CDR3 loop reads CASREERYNEKLFF. The CDR3, as DNA: TGTGCCAGCAGGGAGGAGAGGTATAATGAAAAACTGTTTTTT. The rearrangement links TRBV2 to TRBJ1-4; no clear D. This CDR3 spans 14 amino acids. Germline V CDR1 and CDR2: SNHLY, FYNNEI. V shed 6 bases and J shed 4 bases, with 12 bases lying between them. The full variable domain, with the rest looked up from reference TRBV2 and TRBJ1-4, is EPEVTQTPSHQVTQMGQEVILRCVPISNHLYFYWYRQILGQKVEFLVSFYNNEISEKSEIFDDQFSVERPDGSNFTLKIRSTKLEDSAMYFCASREERYNEKLFFGSGTQLSVL.

The chain employs TRBV28 and TRBJ1-5; D possibly corresponds to TRBD1 (6 bases). Germline loops: CDR1 MDHEN, CDR2 SYDVKM. The ends were cut back, 5 bases at V and 2 bases at J, with 25 bases in the middle. The length of the CDR3 is 19 residues. As DNA, the CDR3 is TGTGCCAGCAGTCCCCGAACCAGGGGTGGGGTTTCGGGCAATCAGCCCCAGCATTTT. Its translation: CASSPRTRGGVSGNQPQHF.

This clonotype was counted at least ten times. The chain has TRBV6-1 and TRBJ2-1; D is tentatively TRBD1 or TRBD2 (6 bases each). V lost 7 bases, J lost 0 bases, and 13 bases lay in between. Germline V gene sequence: CDR1 MNHNS, CDR2 SASEGT. The CDR3 loop spans 15 amino acids. This CDR3 reads CASILGGFSYNEQFF. Written as DNA, the CDR3 is TGTGCCAGCATATTAGGGGGGTTCTCCTACAATGAGCAGTTCTTC.

As for this clonotype: One junction end disagrees with the germline gene, perhaps due to a read error. The chain joins TRBV4-3 to TRBJ2-7; TRBD1 matches 10 bases. Germline V gives CDR1 LGHNA, CDR2 YSLEER. This CDR3 is built from 14 residues. CDR3 sequence: CASSLPGTGAFRSF. CDR3 sequence (DNA): TGCGCCAGCAGCCTACCCGGGACAGGGGCGTTTCGGAGCTTC.

This clonotype has a count of ten or more. CDR3 sequence reads: CASSSRARGSPLHF. The CDR3 DNA reads TGTGCCAGCAGCTCCCGGGCCCGGGGTTCACCCCTCCACTTT. The V and J genes are TRBV7-3 and TRBJ1-6; D is unresolved. CDR3 length equals 14 residues. The V gene lost 4 bases and the J gene lost 9 bases, with 13 bases spanning the gap. Germline V lookup: CDR1 SGHTA, CDR2 FQGTGA.

This clonotype showed up just a few times. This rearrangement joins TRBV5-6 to TRBJ1-3, with 7 bases fitting TRBD1. This CDR3 has 17 amino acids. The germline V gene has CDR1 SGHDT and CDR2 YYEEEE. After removal of 2 bases from V and 3 bases from J, the junction contained 11 bases not matched to a gene. The DNA for the CDR3 is TGTGCCAGCAGCTTATCCCCTGGGCAGGGGGTTGGAAACACCATATATTTT. Its protein product is CASSLSPGQGVGNTIYF. Together with reference TRBV5-6 and TRBJ1-3, the CDR3 gives the full variable domain: DAGVTQSPTHLIKTRGQQVTLRCSPKSGHDTVSWYQQALGQGPQFIFQYYEEEERQRGNFPDRFSGHQFPNYSSELNVNALLLGDSALYLCASSLSPGQGVGNTIYFGEGSWLTVV.

This clonotype was detected many times. The chain employs TRBV7-2 and TRBJ1-1; 9 bases are shared with TRBD1. This CDR3 comprises 14 residues. V trimming: 2 bases; J trimming: 5 bases; junction bases outside the gene matches: 3. Per germline, CDR1 SGHTA and CDR2 FQGNSA. CDR3 DNA sequence: TGTGCCAGCAGCTTAACAGGGGGCACGACTGAAGCTTTCTTT. Its translation is CASSLTGGTTEAFF.